This TCR beta chain was recorded in a study of control samples from healthy donors and cancer patients (TCRdb year 2020). In the case of this clone: The target of this receptor is not known. The record has no base qualities; no much larger clone is one base away.

The method behind the library was the immunoSEQ multiplex PCR assay. Imported from immuneACCESS, the table was reduced by TCRdb to in-frame sequences with V and J called. These copies leave out some clones; in studies compared against another copy, an unresolved V gene accounts for under half, and the cause of the remainder is not known. This sample comprises approximately 220,000 clones, about 95% of them detected only once. In total, the top ten clones hold roughly 1.6% of the sample. There are 15 amino acids in the CDR3, from cysteine to phenylalanine inclusive. Solely the CDR3 DNA is kept, with 45 bases framed from the first base. CDR1 SGHRS and CDR2 YFSETQ are derived from the germline V gene. V loses 4 bases of germline sequence and J loses 3 bases, and the interval between the two ends is 14 bases.

This sequence was found in a man between 50 and 59 years old in good health. The chain is made from TRBV5-1 and TRBJ1-5; TRBD1 is perhaps the D gene, given 6 matching bases. The sequenced sample consisted of blood. The DNA is as follows: TGCGCCAGCAGCAGCGGGTCAGGGGACAATCAGCCCCAGCATTTT. Translated, it reads CASSSGSGDNQPQHF. With the portions outside the CDR3 filled from the reference TRBV5-1 and TRBJ1-5 genes, the complete variable region becomes KAGVTQTPRYLIKTRGQQVTLSCSPISGHRSVSWYQQTPGQGLQFLFEYFSETQRNKGNFPGRFSGRQFSNSRSEMNVSTLELGDSALYLCASSSGSGDNQPQHFGDGTRLSIL.